A selection of T cell receptor beta chains follows, all from one sample in a study of shared clonotypes between healthy human individuals. Clones were read by immunoSEQ multiplex PCR, and TCRdb kept only the in-frame ones, dropping some. The table includes roughly 2,500,000 clones, approximately 94% detected once. Sequenced: naive CD4+ T cells from PBMCs. These receptors were collected from a man between 18 and 29 years old in good health. Some clones in this sample may be carry-over from other donors' samples. Each CDR3 is given with its conserved first and last residue. D genes are given only for firm matches. Not all rows give a size; the values are once, few, many and, for expanded clones, a class.

. | . | TRBJ2-7 | TRBV30 | CAWTKVAVGREQYF | TGTGCCTGGACTAAAGTTGCGGTGGGACGCGAGCAGTACTTC
. | . | TRBJ2-5 | TRBV6-1 | CASSEWRLEETQYF | TGTGCCAGCAGTGAGTGGAGGCTCGAGGAGACCCAGTACTTC
. | . | TRBJ1-3 | TRBV9 | CASSVQGLGNTIYF | TGTGCCAGCAGCGTACAAGGGCTGGGAAACACCATATATTTT
. | . | TRBJ1-5 | TRBV28 | CASSSGTASNQPQHF | TGTGCCAGCAGTTCAGGGACGGCCAGCAATCAGCCCCAGCATTTT
. | . | TRBJ2-7 | TRBV28 | CASSPSATSSYEQYF | TGTGCCAGCAGCCCTAGCGCGACAAGCTCCTACGAGCAGTACTTC
. | . | TRBJ1-5 | TRBV4-1 | CASSQPERYNQPQHF | TGCGCCAGCAGCCAGCCGGAGCGGTACAATCAGCCCCAGCATTTT
. | . | TRBJ1-4 | TRBV6-1 | CASRENEKLFF | TGTGCCAGCAGGGAGAATGAAAAACTGTTTTTT
. | . | TRBJ2-2 | TRBV9 | CASSVIGQANTGELFF | TGTGCCAGCAGCGTAATAGGCCAGGCGAACACCGGGGAGCTGTTTTTT
. | . | TRBJ2-2 | TRBV7-3 | CASSFYTGELFF | TGTGCCAGCAGCTTCTACACCGGGGAGCTGTTTTTT
. | . | TRBJ2-2 | TRBV19 | CASSIFSRNTGELFF | TGTGCCAGTAGTATTTTCTCTAGGAACACCGGGGAGCTGTTTTTT
. | . | TRBJ2-1 | TRBV9 | CASSGGTYLAEQFF | TGTGCCAGCAGCGGGGGGACATATTTGGCTGAGCAGTTCTTC
. | . | TRBJ1-4 | TRBV5-8 | CASSLLVEKLFF | TGTGCCAGCAGTCTCCTGGTTGAAAAACTGTTTTTT
. | TRBD2 | TRBJ2-2 | TRBV6-1 | CASSGGLAGAGELFF | TGTGCCAGCAGTGGAGGACTAGCGGGAGCCGGGGAGCTGTTTTTT
once | TRBD2 | TRBJ2-1 | TRBV28 | CASSWASGYNEQFF | TGTGCCAGCAGTTGGGCTAGCGGCTACAATGAGCAGTTCTTC
. | TRBD1 | TRBJ2-3 | TRBV19 | CASRSGQDHTDTQYF | TGTGCCAGTAGGTCGGGACAGGACCACACAGATACGCAGTATTTT
. | . | TRBJ2-7 | TRBV7-9 | CASSPPRDHRVAYEQYF | TGTGCCAGCAGCCCTCCCCGGGACCACCGCGTTGCCTACGAGCAGTACTTC
once | . | TRBJ2-5 | TRBV7-6 | CASSPRSRVQETQYF | TGTGCCAGCAGCCCCAGATCCAGGGTCCAAGAGACCCAGTACTTC
few | . | TRBJ1-2 | TRBV2 | CASRPTGALNRYTF | TGTGCCAGCAGACCTACCGGGGCCTTAAATCGCTACACCTTC
. | TRBD2 | TRBJ2-6 | TRBV9 | CASSSGVAGVISGANVLTF | TGTGCCAGCAGCTCGGGAGTAGCGGGGGTGATCTCTGGGGCCAACGTCCTGACTTTC
. | . | TRBJ2-3 | TRBV9 | CASSVSMGMGLSRDTQYF | TGTGCCAGCAGCGTATCAATGGGGATGGGTCTTTCTAGGGATACGCAGTATTTT
. | . | TRBJ1-1 | TRBV9 | CASSSTLNTEAFF | TGTGCCAGCAGCTCCACGCTGAACACTGAAGCTTTCTTT
. | . | TRBJ1-5 | TRBV28 | CASSPGSRVGPQHF | TGTGCCAGCAGTCCTGGGAGCCGAGTAGGGCCCCAGCATTTT
. | TRBD2 | TRBJ2-1 | TRBV5-1 | CASSETSGAYNEQFF | TGCGCCAGCAGCGAAACTAGCGGAGCATACAATGAGCAGTTCTTC
. | . | TRBJ2-5 | TRBV5-4 | CASSQRMGPETQYF | TGTGCCAGCAGCCAAAGGATGGGTCCAGAGACCCAGTACTTC
. | . | TRBJ2-4 | TRBV5-5 | CASSSAPQGNIQYF | TGTGCCAGCAGCTCGGCCCCTCAGGGAAACATTCAGTACTTC
once | TRBD2 | TRBJ2-7 | TRBV5-1 | CASSLGTSGRIYEQYF | TGCGCCAGCAGCTTAGGGACTAGCGGGAGGATATACGAGCAGTACTTC
. | . | TRBJ2-7 | TRBV30 | CAWSAGRTGHREQYF | TGTGCCTGGAGTGCAGGTCGGACTGGGCATAGGGAGCAGTACTTC
. | . | TRBJ1-6 | TRBV2 | CASSIGPLHF | TGTGCCAGCTCCATCGGACCACTCCACTTT
. | . | TRBJ1-1 | TRBV5-1 | CASSEGTAMDVRAFF | TGCGCCAGCAGCGAGGGGACCGCCATGGACGTGAGAGCTTTCTTT
. | TRBD1 | TRBJ2-3 | TRBV7-9 | CASSTIHRDRVFADTQYF | TGTGCCAGCAGCACTATACACCGGGACAGGGTATTCGCAGATACGCAGTATTTT
. | TRBD2 | TRBJ2-7 | TRBV28 | CASSLSTSGEYEQYF | TGTGCCAGCAGTTTATCTACTAGCGGGGAGTACGAGCAGTACTTC
. | TRBD1 | TRBJ1-1 | TRBV29-1 | CSWRGTDRLVDTEAFF | TGCAGCTGGAGGGGGACAGATCGCCTTGTGGACACTGAAGCTTTCTTT
once | . | TRBJ2-7 | TRBV7-2 | CASSRAGVLGEQYF | TGTGCCAGCAGCCGAGCCGGAGTGTTGGGTGAGCAGTACTTC
. | . | TRBJ1-1 | TRBV7-2 | CASSDSRGTEAFF | TGTGCCAGCAGCGATAGCCGGGGCACTGAAGCTTTCTTT
few | . | TRBJ1-2 | TRBV21-1 | CASSPSGGRRGYGYTF | TGTGCCAGCAGCCCCAGTGGGGGTCGGCGGGGCTATGGCTACACCTTC
. | . | TRBJ1-2 | TRBV28 | CASSTLVGEYGYTF | TGTGCCAGCAGTACCTTAGTAGGGGAGTATGGCTACACCTTC
. | . | TRBJ2-7 | TRBV28 | CASSLPGPRSYEQYF | TGTGCCAGCAGCTTACCGGGACCGAGATCCTACGAGCAGTACTTC
. | . | TRBJ2-1 | TRBV5-1 | CASTEEGGGFNEQFF | TGCGCCAGCACCGAGGAAGGGGGAGGATTCAATGAGCAGTTCTTC
. | . | TRBJ2-3 | TRBV30 | CAWSVHTDTQYF | TGTGCCTGGAGTGTACACACAGATACGCAGTATTTT
. | . | TRBJ1-1 | TRBV5-4 | CASSPLQGMAFF | TGTGCCAGCAGCCCCCTACAGGGTATGGCTTTCTTT
once | . | TRBJ2-3 | TRBV30 | CAWKESDTQYF | TGTGCCTGGAAGGAAAGCGATACGCAGTATTTT